A selection of T cell receptor beta chains follows, all from one sample in a study of PD-1 blockade in mismatch repair-deficient tumors. This table comes from immunoSEQ multiplex PCR, and its TCRdb copy is limited to in-frame clones, with some not included. The data show 100,000 to 150,000 clones, with about 88% seen just once and 12% held by the top ten. The material was peripheral blood, obtained 72 weeks after starting pembrolizumab. These receptors were obtained from an adult with mismatch repair-deficient cancer. The CDR3 runs from the conserved cysteine through the conserved F or W. Fields, in order: J gene, D gene, clone size, CDR3 length, V gene, CDR3 DNA, CDR3 protein. The D gene is left open where the match is weak. Some rows mark clone size as missing; the rest say once, few, many or name a class of expanded clone.

TRBJ1-4 | . | . | 14 | TRBV5-8 | TGTGCCAGCAGTTTCCAGGGAACTAATGAAAAACTGTTTTTT | CASSFQGTNEKLFF
TRBJ2-1 | . | . | 13 | TRBV6-1 | TGTGCCAGCAGTGAGGACAGCTACAATGAGCAGTTCTTC | CASSEDSYNEQFF
TRBJ2-7 | . | . | 15 | TRBV7-9 | TGTGCCGGCGAGCGGGCGGCTGAGGGCCACTACGAGCAGTACTTC | CAGERAAEGHYEQYF
TRBJ2-7 | TRBD1 | . | 12 | TRBV30 | TGTGCCTCCGGACAGGGGACCTACGAGCAGTACTTC | CASGQGTYEQYF
TRBJ2-3 | TRBD2 | . | 17 | TRBV11-3 | TGTGCCAGCAGCTTAGGACTAGCGGGATTAGAGGCAGATACGCAGTATTTT | CASSLGLAGLEADTQYF
TRBJ2-1 | . | . | 15 | TRBV5-1 | TGCGCCAGCAGCGACTATCCTGGCTCCTACAATGAGCAGTTCTTC | CASSDYPGSYNEQFF
TRBJ2-5 | . | . | 13 | TRBV27 | TGTGCCAGCAGCCAAAACTTCGGAGAGACCCAGTACTTC | CASSQNFGETQYF
TRBJ1-5 | TRBD1 | . | 18 | TRBV5-8 | TGTGCCAGCAGTTATTACGGGATGAGGACAGGGATCAGTCAGCCCCAGCATTTT | CASSYYGMRTGISQPQHF
TRBJ2-2 | . | . | 17 | TRBV14 | TGTGCCAGCAGCCAAGATCGAGGGGCAGCGAACACCGGGGAGCTGTTTTTT | CASSQDRGAANTGELFF
TRBJ2-1 | . | . | 15 | TRBV10-3 | TGTGCCATCAGTGAGCCACTGGAGAGGGGCAATGAGCAGTTCTTC | CAISEPLERGNEQFF
TRBJ2-7 | . | . | 13 | TRBV10-1 | TGCGCCAGCAGTGAAGGGCTAGCAGGCGAGCAGTACTTC | CASSEGLAGEQYF
TRBJ1-2 | . | few | 13 | TRBV5-6 | TGTGCCAGCAGCTCCAACCGATGGAGCGGCTACACCTTC | CASSSNRWSGYTF
TRBJ2-7 | TRBD2 | . | 14 | TRBV5-4 | TGTGCCAGCAGCTTGGAGGGACTAGGGGGCGAGCAGTACTTC | CASSLEGLGGEQYF
TRBJ2-5 | . | . | 11 | TRBV29-1 | TGCAGCGGCACAGGGTCGGAGACCCAGTACTTC | CSGTGSETQYF
TRBJ2-7 | TRBD2 | . | 13 | TRBV28 | TGTGCCAGCCGACTAGCGGGAGTCTACGAGCAGTACTTC | CASRLAGVYEQYF
TRBJ1-2 | TRBD1 | . | 13 | TRBV19 | TGTGCCAGTAGTATCCCAGGGGGCCGCGGCTACACCTTC | CASSIPGGRGYTF
TRBJ2-3 | . | . | 16 | TRBV23-1 | TGCGCCAGCAGCCTATTACGGGACGGAAGCACAGATACGCAGTATTTT | CASSLLRDGSTDTQYF
TRBJ2-7 | TRBD1 | once | 14 | TRBV9 | TGTGCCAGCAGCGCCGCCGGGACAGGGAACGAGCAGTACTTC | CASSAAGTGNEQYF
TRBJ1-2 | TRBD1 | . | 15 | TRBV7-8 | TGTGCCAGCAGCTTAGCGGAGGGGGCGGACTATGGCTACACCTTC | CASSLAEGADYGYTF
TRBJ2-1 | TRBD2 | . | 15 | TRBV19 | TGTGCCAGTAGTATAAGACTAGCGGAATACAATGAGCAGTTCTTC | CASSIRLAEYNEQFF
TRBJ2-1 | TRBD1 | . | 15 | TRBV11-1 | TGTGCCAGCAGCTTAACCGGGACAGGGGACAATGAGCAGTTCTTC | CASSLTGTGDNEQFF
TRBJ2-7 | TRBD2 | . | 15 | TRBV28 | TGTGCCAGCACCCGATCCGGGACTAATTTGTTGGAGCAGTACTTC | CASTRSGTNLLEQYF
TRBJ1-5 | . | . | 20 | TRBV5-4 | TGTGCCAGCAGCTCCCTACACCCCTCCCTCGACACGTATAGCAATCAGCCCCAGCATTTT | CASSSLHPSLDTYSNQPQHF
TRBJ2-5 | . | . | 14 | TRBV4-2 | TGTGCCAGCAGCCCAAGAGGGGTGAAAGAGACCCAGTACTTC | CASSPRGVKETQYF
TRBJ2-4 | . | . | 15 | TRBV7-9 | TGTGCCAGCAGCTTACTGCGGGGAGCCAAAAACATTCAGTACTTC | CASSLLRGAKNIQYF
TRBJ2-1 | TRBD2 | . | 15 | TRBV29-1 | TGCAGCGTTGAATACATAGCGGGAGTCGTGAATGAGCAGTTCTTC | CSVEYIAGVVNEQFF
TRBJ2-7 | . | . | 11 | TRBV2 | TGTGCCAGCAGGAGTCAGGTCGAGCAGTACTTC | CASRSQVEQYF
TRBJ2-3 | . | . | 14 | TRBV19 | TGTGCCAGTAGGAAGGTCGATTACACAGATACGCAGTATTTT | CASRKVDYTDTQYF
TRBJ2-5 | TRBD2 | . | 15 | TRBV2 | TGTGCCAGCAGTGACTTTAGCGGGAGATGGGAGACCCAGTACTTC | CASSDFSGRWETQYF
TRBJ2-3 | TRBD1 | . | 14 | TRBV7-2 | TGTGCCAGCACAAAGGACAGGATGACAGATACGCAGTATTTT | CASTKDRMTDTQYF
TRBJ2-5 | . | . | 10 | TRBV2 | TGTGCCAGCAGTAAAGAGACCCAGTACTTC | CASSKETQYF
TRBJ2-7 | TRBD1 | . | 16 | TRBV4-2 | TGTGCCAGCAGCCAAGGACAGGGTTCGGGCTCCTACGAGCAGTACTTC | CASSQGQGSGSYEQYF
TRBJ2-1 | . | . | 13 | TRBV6-5 | TGTGCCAGCAGCGACAGCTCCTACAATGAGCAGTTCTTC | CASSDSSYNEQFF
TRBJ2-2 | . | . | 12 | TRBV9 | TGTGCCAGCAGCGTACTAGCAGGGGAGCTGTTTTTT | CASSVLAGELFF
TRBJ1-5 | . | few | 13 | TRBV25-1 | TGTGCCAGCAGTGACGTCGGCGGGCAGCCCCAGCATTTT | CASSDVGGQPQHF
TRBJ1-5 | . | . | 13 | TRBV19 | TGTGCCAGTAGTTCCGTATTAGATCAGCCCCAGCATTTT | CASSSVLDQPQHF
TRBJ2-3 | . | . | 13 | TRBV6-5 | TGTGCCAGCAGTACAGACACCACAGATACGCAGTATTTT | CASSTDTTDTQYF
TRBJ2-3 | TRBD2 | . | 17 | TRBV5-6 | TGTGCCAGCAGCTTGCATCTAGCGGGAGGGCAGCAGGATACGCAGTATTTT | CASSLHLAGGQQDTQYF
TRBJ2-1 | . | . | 14 | TRBV19 | TGTGCCAGTAGTAGTACAGGGAGGGGCAATGAGCAGTTCTTC | CASSSTGRGNEQFF
TRBJ2-6 | . | . | 14 | TRBV19 | TGTGCCAGTAGAGAAGGCTCTGGGGCCAACGTCCTGACTTTC | CASREGSGANVLTF
TRBJ2-7 | . | . | 16 | TRBV6-1 | TGTGCCAGCAGTGATGTCGGACGGGGGCTCCCCTACGAGCAGTACTTC | CASSDVGRGLPYEQYF
TRBJ2-3 | . | . | 14 | TRBV28 | TGTGCCAGCAGTTTGGTGGAGGGGAGAGATACGCAGTATTTT | CASSLVEGRDTQYF
TRBJ1-2 | . | . | 12 | TRBV5-6 | TGTGCCAGCAGGACTTATAACTATGGCTACACCTTC | CASRTYNYGYTF
TRBJ2-7 | . | . | 11 | TRBV20-1 | TGCAGTGTTGGGGCCCCCTACGAGCAGTACTTC | CSVGAPYEQYF
TRBJ2-3 | . | . | 13 | TRBV11-3 | TGTGCCAGCAGCTTAGCGGCAGTGGATACGCAGTATTTT | CASSLAAVDTQYF
TRBJ2-3 | TRBD2 | . | 17 | TRBV4-2 | TGTGCCAGCAGCCAACTCCAGGGACTAGCGTTAGCAGATACGCAGTATTTT | CASSQLQGLALADTQYF
TRBJ2-3 | . | . | 15 | TRBV27 | TGTGCCAGCAGTTTATACGGGAGTGGCACAGATACGCAGTATTTT | CASSLYGSGTDTQYF
TRBJ2-6 | . | . | 18 | TRBV10-3 | TGTGCCATCAGTGATATCCGCGTAGATACAAAGTCGGGCCAACGTCCTGATTTC | CAISDIRVDTKSGQRPDF
TRBJ1-1 | . | . | 15 | TRBV4-1 | TGCGCCAGCAGCCAAGTAAAGGGGGGGGACACTGAAGCTTTCTTT | CASSQVKGGDTEAFF
TRBJ2-1 | TRBD1 | . | 16 | TRBV6-6 | TGTGCCAGCAGTTACGGGACAAGGGGGCTTTACAATGAGCAGTTCTTC | CASSYGTRGLYNEQFF
TRBJ2-1 | TRBD2 | once | 19 | TRBV2 | TGTGCCAGCAGTGGAAGGGGGGCTAGCGGGGACTTAATCTACAATGAGCAGTTCTTC | CASSGRGASGDLIYNEQFF
TRBJ1-4 | . | . | 14 | TRBV27 | TGTGCCAGCAGTTGGAAAGGGATGAATGAAAAACTGTTTTTT | CASSWKGMNEKLFF
TRBJ2-7 | . | . | 13 | TRBV7-9 | TGTGCCAGCACCCTTAGCGTAGCGTACGAGCAGTACTTC | CASTLSVAYEQYF
TRBJ2-3 | TRBD2 | . | 15 | TRBV9 | TGTGCCAGCAGCGTGCGGGGGGTTAGCACAGATACGCAGTATTTT | CASSVRGVSTDTQYF
TRBJ2-7 | TRBD2 | . | 17 | TRBV10-1 | TGCGCCAGCAGTCGAGGGTGGGGGACTAGCGGGATCTCCGAGCAGTACTTC | CASSRGWGTSGISEQYF
TRBJ2-2 | TRBD2 | once | 16 | TRBV11-3 | TGTGCCAGCAGCTGGGGGGGTAGCGGCAGGGCCGGGGAGCTGTTTTTT | CASSWGGSGRAGELFF
TRBJ2-6 | TRBD1 | . | 16 | TRBV29-1 | TGCAGCGTCCGGGACAGGGCGAGGCAGGGGGCCAACGTCCTGACTTTC | CSVRDRARQGANVLTF
TRBJ1-5 | . | . | 17 | TRBV19 | TGTGCCAGTAGTCCACTCAGGTTCAGGGATGGATATCAGCCCCAGCATTTT | CASSPLRFRDGYQPQHF
TRBJ2-2 | . | . | 12 | TRBV28 | TGTGCCAGCAGATCGAACACCGGGGAGCTGTTTTTT | CASRSNTGELFF
TRBJ1-5 | . | . | 13 | TRBV6-5 | TGTGCCAGCCGGAGGGGGTCAAATCAGCCCCAGCATTTT | CASRRGSNQPQHF